Listed here are 21 T cell receptor beta chains from one sample, sequenced in a study of CD8+CD57+ T cells in acquired aplastic anemia listed by TCRdb under 2018. The run used an Illumina HiSeq 2000. Genomic DNA was used as template for profiling of TCR beta VDJ combinations and CDR3 sequences. TCRdb trimmed the raw reads at Q25, called clones with MiXCR and kept productive beta chains. Rows matching on CDR3 protein sequence are summarized as one entry with the most common DNA and genes. The sample contains about 210,000 distinct CDR3 sequences, over 55% of them found a single time. The top ten constitute roughly 29% of the sample. Input material: sorted CD4+, CD8+, or CD8+CD57+ T cells (not recorded which) from PBMCs. Source of these receptors: a human donor in good health.

This clonotype was detected ten times or more. This chain connects TRBV7-3 to TRBJ1-4; D gene unclear. The length of the CDR3 is 15 residues. V was pared by 8 bases and J by 0 bases, with 13 bases between. Germline CDR1 SGHTA, CDR2 FQGTGA. The CDR3 protein is CASPKSGATNEKLFF. Written as DNA, the CDR3 is TGTGCCAGCCCCAAGTCGGGTGCAACTAATGAAAAACTGTTTTTT.

As for this clonotype: Being one base from a much bigger clone, this may be a read error. This sequence joins TRBV5-4 and TRBJ1-1, with D unclear. Looked up from germline, CDR1 is SGHNT and CDR2 is YYREEE (reference sequence). The CDR3 contains 14 residues. CDR3 in DNA: TGTGTCAGCAGCTTGGCAGTCATGAACACTGAAGCTCTCTTT. Translating gives CVSSLAVMNTEALF.

On this clonotype itself: A read error may be the cause here, since a much bigger clone is one base away. The gene calls are TRBV4-3 and TRBJ1-2; D is perhaps TRBD1 (5 bases). The V gene's germline CDR1 is LGHNA and CDR2 YSLEER. This CDR3 comprises 14 residues. The CDR3 region is CAGSQEEGRRGYTF. The CDR3 DNA reads as TGCGCCGGCAGCCAAGAAGAGGGGCGGCGTGGCTACACCTTC.

The chain carries TRBV7-9 and TRBJ2-1; D not certain. Germline lookup yields CDR1 SEHNR and CDR2 FQNEAQ (reference sequence). V was pared by 5 bases and J by 0 bases, with 17 bases between. The CDR3 consists of 17 residues. CDR3 in DNA: TGTGCCAGCAGCCCCCCGCTCAGGATGAGCTCCTACAATGAGCAGTTCTTC. It translates to CASSPPLRMSSYNEQFF.

The sample holds many counts of this clonotype. A read error may account for a junction end that differs from germline. The chain is built from TRBV2 and TRBJ1-4, with no clear D. Germline V gives CDR1 SNHLY, CDR2 FYNNEI. This CDR3 comprises 10 residues. The chain's CDR3 is CASSVEQLFF. The CDR3 DNA follows: TGTGCCAGCAGTGTTGAACAACTGTTTTTT.

The chain is built from TRBV29-1 and TRBJ1-1, with a possible D match to TRBD1 (6 bases). Trimming shortened V by 5 bases and J by 1 base, and 14 bases separated the two germline ends. CDR3 length equals 14 residues. Germline V lookup: CDR1 SQVTM, CDR2 ANQGSEA. CDR3 nucleotide sequence: TGCAGCGTTAAGAGGGGGGCCTCGAACACTGAAGCTTTCTTT. It is translated as CSVKRGASNTEAFF. Combining the CDR3 with reference TRBV29-1 and TRBJ1-1 gives the whole variable domain SAVISQKPSRDICQRGTSLTIQCQVDSQVTMMFWYRQQPGQSLTLIATANQGSEATYESGFVIDKFPISRPNLTFSTLTVSNMSPEDSSIYLCSVKRGASNTEAFFGQGTRLTVV.

The chain carries TRBV7-4 and TRBJ2-7; the match to TRBD1 covers 9 bases. The CDR3 has 16 residues. CDR1 and CDR2 (germline): SGHVT, SQSDAQ. The V segment lost 5 bases and the J segment 6 bases; nucleotides outside the gene matches: 14. DNA for the CDR3: TGTGCCAGCAGCCTCCTGCCTCGGGACAGGGCTGGCGAGCAGTACTTC. Translation: CASSLLPRDRAGEQYF.

This chain connects TRBV6-5 to TRBJ1-1; D gene ambiguous. Germline V gene sequence: CDR1 MNHEY, CDR2 SVGAGI. The V gene lost 6 bases and the J gene lost 8 bases, with 13 bases spanning the gap. This CDR3 contains 12 residues. The CDR3 nucleotides read TGTGCCAGCAGGCAAACTACTTCCGAAGCTTTCTTT. This translates into CASRQTTSEAFF.

This clonotype occurred many times. The chain has TRBV7-6 and TRBJ2-7, with 7 positions matching TRBD1. The CDR3 spans 13 residues. Germline CDR1 SGHVS, CDR2 FNYEAQ. Trimming removed 5 bases from V and 10 bases from J; junction bases left unmatched: 11. This CDR3 reads CASSPGTAVEQYF. CDR3 DNA sequence: TGTGCCAGCAGCCCAGGGACAGCAGTGGAACAGTACTTC.

The chain carries TRBV9 and TRBJ1-2; D gene uncertain. Germline CDR1 reads SGDLS; CDR2 reads YYNGEE. This CDR3 contains 14 residues. Trimming shortened V by 2 bases and J by 6 bases, and 14 bases separated the two germline ends. The CDR3 loop reads CASSVTPFNHGYTF. In DNA form, the CDR3 reads TGTGCCAGCAGCGTTACCCCTTTCAACCATGGCTACACCTTC.

The chain combines TRBV7-9 with TRBJ1-5; D not resolved. Germline V gene data show CDR1 as SEHNR and CDR2 as FQNEAQ (reference sequence). V lost 4 bases and J 0 bases, leaving 7 bases between the germline ends. The CDR3 runs 14 residues. CDR3 sequence: CASSSGDSNQPQHF. As DNA, the CDR3 is TGTGCCAGCAGCTCCGGAGATAGCAATCAGCCCCAGCATTTT.

This clonotype has only a few counts. The chain has TRBV20-1 and TRBJ1-2; D possibly corresponds to TRBD1 (6 bases). Trimming removed 6 bases at V and 7 bases at J, with 24 bases between. Germline V CDR1 and CDR2: DFQATT, SNEGSKA (reference sequence). There are 15 residues in the CDR3. CDR3 nucleotide sequence: TGCAGTGCCGGGGGGGAGGGGGGGAGGGCGCTTGGCTACACCTTC. As protein: CSAGGEGGRALGYTF.

The rearrangement links TRBV5-1 to TRBJ2-2, with a tentative D call TRBD1 (6 bases). Germline lookup yields CDR1 SGHRS and CDR2 YFSETQ. The germline V and J ends were trimmed by 3 bases and 0 bases, with 9 bases remaining between them. The CDR3 extends over 15 amino acids. The CDR3 DNA follows: TGCGCCAGCAGCTCAGGACAGACGAACACCGGGGAGCTGTTTTTT. It encodes CASSSGQTNTGELFF.

This sequence joins TRBV7-6 and TRBJ2-7; a weak D match, TRBD1 (6 bases). The germline V and J ends were trimmed by 5 bases and 5 bases, with 16 bases remaining between them. From germline, CDR1 is SGHVS and CDR2 FNYEAQ. This CDR3 region has 14 residues. The CDR3 sequence: CASSLPQGTDEQYF. The CDR3 nucleotides read TGTGCCAGCAGCCTGCCCCAGGGGACGGACGAGCAGTACTTC.

The V call is TRBV19, the J call TRBJ1-6; D is unclear. CDR3 length equals 13 residues. V was trimmed by 5 bases and J by 9 bases, leaving 11 bases between them. CDR1 and CDR2 (germline): LNHDA, SQIVND (reference sequence). The CDR3 sequence: CASSDLTGSPLHF. For the CDR3, the DNA is TGTGCCAGTAGTGATCTTACTGGTTCACCCCTCCACTTT.

The chain combines TRBV2 with TRBJ2-2; TRBD2 might be the D (7 bases). The V and J ends lost 0 bases and 4 bases respectively, with 12 bases between them. CDR3 length equals 16 residues. In germline, CDR1 is SNHLY, CDR2 FYNNEI. The CDR3 loop is CASSEAGAGVTGELFF. The CDR3 DNA sequence: TGTGCCAGCAGTGAAGCGGGGGCGGGGGTCACCGGGGAGCTGTTTTTT.

This clonotype was picked up a small number of times. This sequence joins TRBV29-1 and TRBJ1-6, with D hard to call. The V and J ends lost 4 bases and 7 bases respectively, with 11 bases between them. The CDR3 covers 13 residues. Germline CDR1 is SQVTM and CDR2 is ANQGSEA. CDR3 in DNA: TGCAGCGTTGCTTTCACGGTAAATTCACCCCTCCACTTT. It is translated as CSVAFTVNSPLHF.

The genes are TRBV12-3 or TRBV12-4 and TRBJ2-7; TRBD1 or TRBD2 may be the D gene (6 bases each). V was cut by 6 bases and J by 5 bases, with 14 bases left in between. This CDR3 contains 13 residues. The CDR3 spells CASRRDNRDEQYF. The CDR3 region has the DNA TGTGCCAGCAGGCGGGACAATCGCGACGAGCAGTACTTC.

This sequence joins TRBV19 and TRBJ2-3; D remains ambiguous. The length of the CDR3 is 14 residues. Germline assignment: CDR1 LNHDA and CDR2 SQIVND (reference sequence). Trimming pared 1 base from V and 4 bases from J, leaving 9 bases between. The CDR3, as DNA: TGTGCCAGTAGTATAGGGAGTGGCGCAGATACGCAGTATTTT. This sequence encodes CASSIGSGADTQYF.

The V call is TRBV7-2, the J call TRBJ2-7; either TRBD1 or TRBD2 may supply D (5 bases each). The CDR3 has 17 amino acids. V shed 4 bases and J shed 5 bases, with 24 bases lying between them. CDR1 is SGHTA, CDR2 FQGNSA, per germline. The CDR3 DNA sequence: TGTGCCAGCAGCTCCCTAAGGGCGTCTCGTGGGGGAGACGAGCAGTACTTC. It translates to CASSSLRASRGGDEQYF.

The genes are TRBV2 and TRBJ1-1, with D unresolved. V shed 7 bases and J shed 10 bases, with 16 bases lying between them. CDR3 length equals 12 residues. The germline V gene has CDR1 SNHLY and CDR2 FYNNEI. DNA for the CDR3: TGTGCCAGCACTCCTGGCCTCGGACGAGCTTTCTTT. Its translation is CASTPGLGRAFF.